Following are 12 T cell receptor beta chains from one sample sequenced in a study of T cells in Graves' hyperthyroidism and ophthalmopathy. TCR beta CDR3 sequences were amplified from RNA transcripts. The study used the HTBI primer set for a first-round RT-PCR of the TCR CDR3. TCRdb reanalysed the multiplex PCR reads using MiXCR and keeps one entry per CDR3 protein. This table holds fewer than 700,000 distinct CDR3 sequences, 17% found once. Sample: blood. The receptors stem from a woman aged 18-35 years with Graves' ophthalmopathy.

V gene TRBV7-8 combines with J gene TRBJ2-5, with a tentative D call TRBD2 (6 bases). CDR3 length equals 14 residues. The V end was cut by 2 bases, the J end by 2 bases, with 9 bases between. Germline CDR1 SGHVS, CDR2 FQNEAQ. The DNA of the CDR3 is TGTGCCAGCAGCTTACTTAGCGGACAAGAGACCCAGTACTTC. Translated, it gives CASSLLSGQETQYF.

The rearrangement links TRBV4-1 to TRBJ2-7; D is unresolved. CDR1 and CDR2 (germline): MGHRA, YSYEKL. V lost 1 base, J lost 4 bases, and 14 bases lay in between. The CDR3 is 15 residues long. CDR3 coding DNA: TGCGCCAGCAGCCAAGGTATAGACTCACAATACGAGCAGTACTTC. This gives the protein CASSQGIDSQYEQYF.

This clonotype showed up many times. The CDR3 DNA follows: TGTGCCAGCAGTTACTCGGGCCACAAAGAGGGATACGAGCAGTACTTC. Translation gives CASSYSGHKEGYEQYF. This rearrangement joins TRBV6-2 or TRBV6-3 to TRBJ2-7; D possibly corresponds to TRBD2 (5 bases). The V and J ends lost 0 bases and 4 bases respectively, with 16 bases between them. Per germline, CDR1 MNHEY and CDR2 SVGEGT. The CDR3 contains 16 residues.

This clonotype has at least ten counts. This chain joins TRBV27 and TRBJ1-2; 12 positions match TRBD1. The CDR3 runs to 16 residues. V gave up 2 bases and J gave up 8 bases; unmatched junction bases: 9. Germline V gene lookup returns CDR1 MNHEY and CDR2 SMNVEV (reference sequence). Written as DNA, the CDR3 is TGTGCCAGCAGTTTAGCCCCGGGACAGGGGGCATTGGGCTACACCTTC. It codes for CASSLAPGQGALGYTF.

This clonotype was picked up many times. The rearrangement links TRBV11-2 to TRBJ1-1; D might be TRBD1 (5 bases). From germline, CDR1 is SGHAT and CDR2 FQNNGV. Trimming stripped 1 base from V and 0 bases from J, with 9 bases between. The CDR3 totals 15 residues. The CDR3, as DNA: TGTGCCAGCAGCTTAGTACAGGCTATGAACACTGAAGCTTTCTTT. Its protein is CASSLVQAMNTEAFF.

The chain couples TRBV15 to TRBJ1-6, with D unresolved. This CDR3 comprises 17 residues. With 5 bases removed from V and 4 bases from J, the gap between germline ends came to 18 bases. The germline gives CDR1 LNHNV, CDR2 YYDKDF (reference sequence). DNA of the CDR3: TGTGCCACCAGCCCAAGCAGTGATCGGGAATATAATTCACCCCTCCACTTT. It codes for CATSPSSDREYNSPLHF. The full variable domain, in which reference TRBV15 and TRBJ1-6 provide the parts outside the CDR3, is DAMVIQNPRYQVTQFGKPVTLSCSQTLNHNVMYWYQQKSSQAPKLLFHYYDKDFNNEADTPDNFQSRRPNTSFCFLDIRSPGLGDTAMYLCATSPSSDREYNSPLHFGNGTRLTVT.

Concerning this clonotype: Just one base apart from a much larger clone, this may be a read error. This sequence joins TRBV29-1 and TRBJ2-7; D is uncertain. The DNA end is more similar to TRBJ2-1, so the J call may be wrong. Looked up from germline, CDR1 is SQVTM and CDR2 is ANQGSEA. This CDR3 has 11 residues. DNA of the CDR3: TGCAGCGTTGAAGCAAACTACGAGCAGTTCTTC. Encoded protein: CSVEANYEQFF.

The table lists this clonotype with a few counts. The gene calls are TRBV9 and TRBJ2-3; D remains unclear. The CDR3 spans 13 residues. CDR1 SGDLS and CDR2 YYNGEE come from the germline V gene. Trimming removed 0 bases at V and 3 bases at J, with 5 bases between. For the CDR3, the DNA is TGTGCCAGCAGCGTAGTTTTGACAGATACGCAGTATTTT. Translation gives CASSVVLTDTQYF.

This clonotype has just a few counts. The chain uses TRBV5-4 and TRBJ2-1, with 8 bases aligning to TRBD2. V dropped 0 bases and J dropped 5; count of bases not matched to a gene: 7. Germline V gene sequence: CDR1 SGHNT, CDR2 YYREEE (reference sequence). The CDR3 is 16 residues long. CDR3 DNA sequence: TGTGCCAGCAGCTTGGAAGTCGGGACTAGTCACAATGAGCAGTTCTTC. Translating it yields CASSLEVGTSHNEQFF. Drawing the rest from reference TRBV5-4 and TRBJ2-1, the complete variable domain is ETGVTQSPTHLIKTRGQQVTLRCSSQSGHNTVSWYQQALGQGPQFIFQYYREEENGRGNFPPRFSGLQFPNYSSELNVNALELDDSALYLCASSLEVGTSHNEQFFGPGTRLTVL.

This clonotype was observed many times. The rearrangement joins TRBV11-2 to TRBJ1-1; 10 positions agree with TRBD1. The CDR3 runs to 13 residues. V lost 8 bases and J lost 6; bases outside the gene matches: 6. Germline-derived CDR1 and CDR2 are SGHAT and FQNNGV. The CDR3 DNA follows: TGTGCCAGCGTCCGACAGGGGGCAGCTGAAGCTTTCTTT. This encodes CASVRQGAAEAFF.

V usage is TRBV30 and J usage is TRBJ2-1; D ambiguous. The V end was cut by 3 bases, the J end by 0 bases, with 9 bases between. The CDR3 contains 14 residues. Germline CDR1 reads GTSNPN; CDR2 reads SVGIG (reference sequence). CDR3 sequence: CAWRAVSSYNEQFF. The CDR3 DNA sequence: TGTGCCTGGAGGGCAGTGAGCTCCTACAATGAGCAGTTCTTC.

This clonotype was counted ten times or more. The rearrangement joins TRBV7-2 to TRBJ1-2; TRBD1 is a possible D gene (5 bases). There are 15 residues in the CDR3. Trimming removed 5 bases at V and 8 bases at J, with 21 bases between. Germline V lookup: CDR1 SGHTA, CDR2 FQGNSA. The DNA of the CDR3 is TGTGCCAGCAGCACTTCACGGGGGGGGGTCTGGGGCTACACCTTC. It specifies CASSTSRGGVWGYTF.